The 15 T cell receptor beta chains below come from one sample, sequenced in a study of immune evolution from preneoplasia to lung adenocarcinoma. This table comes from immunoSEQ multiplex PCR, and its TCRdb copy is limited to in-frame clones, with some not included. The sample includes 4,500 to 6,500 clones, just under 80% seen only once; the top ten take roughly a tenth. The sequenced material came from FFPE minimally invasive lung adenocarcinoma tissue. The receptor source for this set is a person aged 55-85 years with lung adenocarcinoma.

The V gene is TRBV9, the J gene TRBJ1-4, with 8 bases fitting TRBD1. The length of the CDR3 is 12 residues. Looked up from germline, CDR1 is SGDLS and CDR2 is YYNGEE. Unmatched junction bases numbered 5, after V lost 9 bases and J lost 7 bases. Written as DNA, the CDR3 is TGTGCCACCCCGACAGGGGTTGAAAAACTGTTTTTT. This encodes CATPTGVEKLFF.

This chain connects TRBV9 to TRBJ2-5; D unresolved. The length of the CDR3 is 14 residues. Looked up from germline, CDR1 is SGDLS and CDR2 is YYNGEE. The V and J ends lost 0 bases and 1 base respectively, with 7 bases between them. The CDR3 DNA reads TGTGCCAGCAGCGTAGAACAGAGCCAAGAGACCCAGTACTTC. Translation gives CASSVEQSQETQYF.

The chain employs TRBV2 and TRBJ1-1; D gene unclear. This CDR3 comprises 13 residues. CDR1 is SNHLY, CDR2 FYNNEI, per germline. V dropped 7 bases and J dropped 7 bases, with 16 bases sitting between them. The CDR3 region has the DNA TGTGCCAGCACCTCGGTCAGGAAATTTGAAGCTTTCTTT. This codes for CASTSVRKFEAFF.

The chain joins TRBV4-3 to TRBJ1-1, with D perhaps TRBD1 (5 bases). V was pared by 0 bases and J by 4 bases, with 9 bases between. The germline V gene encodes CDR1 LGHNA and CDR2 YSLEER. CDR3 length: 14 residues. Here the CDR3 DNA reads TGCGCCAGCAGCCAAGAGCGGGGGTCCACTGAAGCTTTCTTT. Translated: CASSQERGSTEAFF.

The chain employs TRBV18 and TRBJ1-4; no clear D gene. The CDR3 consists of 12 residues. V gave up 3 bases and J gave up 7 bases, with 6 bases separating them. Per germline, CDR1 KGHSH and CDR2 LQKENI. The CDR3 reads CASSPRGEKLFF. The CDR3 DNA sequence: TGTGCCAGCTCACCCAGAGGTGAAAAACTGTTTTTT.

The genes are TRBV5-6 and TRBJ2-5; 11 bases map to TRBD2. Trimming at V came to 10 bases and at J to 2 bases, leaving 7 bases not matched to a gene. This CDR3 is 14 amino acids long. Germline V gene sequence: CDR1 SGHDT, CDR2 YYEEEE. The CDR3 DNA follows: TGTGCCGCCGGGACTAGCGGAGCACAAGAGACCCAGTACTTC. It yields the protein CAAGTSGAQETQYF.

The gene calls are TRBV29-1 and TRBJ1-3; possibly TRBD1 for D (5 bases). The CDR3 length is 13 residues. Per germline, CDR1 SQVTM and CDR2 ANQGSEA. Trimming stripped 4 bases from V and 0 bases from J, with 7 bases between. Here the CDR3 reads CSVAGGSGNTIYF. The CDR3 region has the DNA TGCAGCGTTGCGGGGGGCTCTGGAAACACCATATATTTT.

This chain joins TRBV25-1 and TRBJ1-1; D is perhaps TRBD1 (6 bases). V was cut by 6 bases and J by 4 bases, with 15 bases left in between. There are 14 residues in the CDR3. Germline assignment: CDR1 MGHDK and CDR2 SYGVNS. The chain's CDR3 is CASSSIGGATEAFF. The CDR3 nucleotides are TGTGCCAGCAGCTCCATAGGGGGGGCCACTGAAGCTTTCTTT.

V usage is TRBV7-9 and J usage is TRBJ1-4, with a possible D match to TRBD1 (5 bases). The CDR3 sequence is 14 residues long. Trimming pared 2 bases from V and 5 bases from J, leaving 9 bases between. Looked up from germline, CDR1 is SEHNR and CDR2 is FQNEAQ (reference sequence). CDR3 nucleotides: TGTGCCAGCAGCTTACGGGCAGGGAATGAAAAACTGTTTTTT. The encoded protein is CASSLRAGNEKLFF.

The table lists this clone with a count of one. The chain has TRBV11-2 and TRBJ2-7; 9 bases line up with TRBD1. The germline gives CDR1 SGHAT, CDR2 FQNNGV. The V gene end was trimmed by 5 bases and the J gene end by 3 bases; junction bases not matched to a gene: 17. The CDR3 runs to 18 residues. This CDR3 is CASSLSRGDRVAIYEQYF. For the CDR3, the DNA is TGTGCCAGCAGCCTTAGCCGGGGGGACAGGGTCGCGATCTACGAGCAGTACTTC.

This clone has a single count. The chain has TRBV11-3 and TRBJ2-1; D unresolved. This CDR3 has 12 amino acids. Germline V gene lookup returns CDR1 SGHNT and CDR2 YENEEA. V lost 5 bases and J 7 bases, leaving 9 bases between the germline ends. The CDR3 DNA reads as TGTGCCAGCAGCCCTCAGTCGAATGAGCAGTTCTTC. Its protein product is CASSPQSNEQFF.

This chain joins TRBV7-9 and TRBJ1-1; D gene uncertain. CDR3 length: 12 amino acids. Germline V lookup: CDR1 SEHNR, CDR2 FQNEAQ (reference sequence). With 4 bases removed from V and 3 bases from J, the gap between germline ends came to 6 bases. The CDR3 sequence is CASSWGDTEAFF. The DNA of the CDR3 is TGTGCCAGCAGCTGGGGAGACACTGAAGCTTTCTTT. The full variable domain, in which reference TRBV7-9 and TRBJ1-1 provide the parts outside the CDR3, is DTGVSQNPRHKITKRGQNVTFRCDPISEHNRLYWYRQTLGQGPEFLTYFQNEAQLEKSRLLSDRFSAERPKGSFSTLEIQRTEQGDSAMYLCASSWGDTEAFFGQGTRLTVV.

The chain is built from TRBV7-9 and TRBJ2-1; D might be TRBD1 (6 bases). Between the trimmed V and J ends, which lost 2 bases and 6 bases, there was a span of 11 bases. The CDR3 covers 14 residues. Germline V gene data show CDR1 as SEHNR and CDR2 as FQNEAQ (reference sequence). This chain's CDR3 is CASSLTGQINEQFF. The CDR3 DNA reads as TGTGCCAGCAGCTTAACAGGACAGATCAATGAGCAGTTCTTC.

This clone is deemed large. The rearrangement uses TRBV30 and TRBJ1-2, with TRBD1 matching over 7 bases. Germline CDR1 reads GTSNPN; CDR2 reads SVGIG (reference sequence). The CDR3 totals 17 residues. V lost 1 base to trimming and J lost 2 bases; unmatched junction nucleotides: 13. CDR3 residues: CAWSDRGGRARNYGYTF. DNA of the CDR3: TGTGCCTGGAGTGATCGAGGGGGCAGGGCGAGGAACTATGGCTACACCTTC.

The V gene is TRBV29-1, the J gene TRBJ2-2; D may be TRBD1 (7 bases). Germline V lookup: CDR1 SQVTM, CDR2 ANQGSEA. The V and J ends lost 8 bases and 4 bases respectively, with 17 bases between them. The CDR3 extends over 14 amino acids. The CDR3 DNA follows: TGCAGCATTCGTCAGGGGGGTGTCACCGGGGAGCTGTTTTTT. Translation: CSIRQGGVTGELFF.